This T cell receptor (beta chain) was found in a study of identical twins. Using its own MiXCR run on the 5' RACE reads, TCRdb lists one record per CDR3 protein. The repertoire holds around 480,000 distinct CDR3 sequences, with approximately 15% as singletons. Whole-study results and caveats: The abundant beta clonotypes from cord blood had fewer insertions, and memory repertoires had none of this. Out-of-frame beta chain sequences displayed weaker excess sharing between twins. Alpha sequences out of frame and shared by twins had excess low generation probability.

CDR1 MNHEY and CDR2 SVGAGI come from the germline V gene. CDR3 length: 13 amino acids. The germline V and J ends were trimmed by 4 bases and 1 base, with 8 bases remaining between them. Worth noting for this clonotype: Its antigen is still unknown.

This sample also belongs to another study, concerning yellow fever vaccine responses in identical twins.

The sample consisted of CD4+ T cells sorted from blood. This chain joins TRBV6-5 and TRBJ2-7, with D tentatively TRBD2 (6 bases). This TCR was recovered from a woman under 30 in good health. Here the CDR3 DNA reads TGTGCCAGCAGTTCGGAGGGTTCCTACGAGCAGTACTTC. Translated: CASSSEGSYEQYF.